This T cell receptor (beta chain) was documented in a study of cytomegalovirus exposure and HLA in healthy donors. Study in general: Ancestry clustering placed around 81% of some 400 genotyped donors in the Caucasian-associated cluster.

The PCR made use of 60 Vbeta and 13 Jbeta primers. Per the original methods: Unique TCR beta chains numbered 60 million to 100 million in a later analysis, with roughly 10 million shared. Only in-frame clones appear in the TCRdb table, and some are missing; sequencing was by immunoSEQ multiplex PCR. The V and J calls and clone size were taken over from that table, and D and trimming were inferred from the DNA. In the table there are nearly 110,000 clones, approximately 80% of which are singletons. This CDR3 has 15 amino acids. Trimming stripped 1 base from V and 0 bases from J, with 9 bases between. CDR1 and CDR2 from the germline V gene are MNHNS and SASEGT.

Source material: PBMCs. V and J are TRBV6-1 and TRBJ1-2; D ambiguous. The source of this sequence is a man aged 45-60 years in good health and CMV-seronegative. The CDR3 is CASSEGGRSNYGYTF. The CDR3 DNA reads TGTGCCAGCAGTGAAGGAGGGCGGTCTAACTATGGCTACACCTTC.